The source of this TCR beta chain is a study of cytomegalovirus exposure and HLA in healthy donors. In the case of this clone: Its target is unknown.

CDR1 MDHEN and CDR2 SYDVKM come from the germline V gene. This CDR3 region has 14 residues. V dropped 5 bases and J dropped 1 base, with 12 bases sitting between them. The PCR ran on 60 Vbeta and 13 Jbeta primers. Measured with immunoSEQ multiplex PCR; TCRdb has only the in-frame clones, and not every one. This sample has roughly 150,000 clones, with approximately 85% found just once. The study, taken as a whole, reports: Reportedly, diagnosis of cytomegalovirus status by the classifier showed high specificity and sensitivity. Further analysis was carried out later, and it showed several of the most significant clusters appearing linked to common viral pathogens.

This sequence was found in a woman younger than 30 in good health and CMV-seronegative. The gene calls are TRBV28 and TRBJ2-7; no clear D gene. The material sequenced was PBMCs. The CDR3 is CASSTLFRSYEQYF. CDR3 DNA sequence: TGTGCCAGCAGTACCCTTTTTAGATCCTACGAGCAGTACTTC.